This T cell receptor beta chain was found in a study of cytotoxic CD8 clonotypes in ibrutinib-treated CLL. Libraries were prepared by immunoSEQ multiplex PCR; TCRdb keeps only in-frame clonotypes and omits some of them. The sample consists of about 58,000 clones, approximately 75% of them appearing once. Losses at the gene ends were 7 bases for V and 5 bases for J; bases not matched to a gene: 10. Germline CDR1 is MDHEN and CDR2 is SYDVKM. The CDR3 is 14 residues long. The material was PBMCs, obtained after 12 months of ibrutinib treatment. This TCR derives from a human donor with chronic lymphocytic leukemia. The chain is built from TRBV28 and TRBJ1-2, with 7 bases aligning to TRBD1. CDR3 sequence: CASTNPTGFYGYTF. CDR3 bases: TGTGCCAGCACCAACCCGACAGGGTTTTATGGCTACACCTTC.